This is a list of T cell receptor beta chains from one sample in a study of blood T cell repertoires in COVID-19. Generated by immunoSEQ multiplex PCR, the TCRdb table keeps only in-frame clones and is missing some. Of around 250,000 clones detected, approximately 87% appear once; the ten largest clones hold 6.2%. Sequencing was performed on peripheral blood. All receptors come from a man aged 60 to 75 with acute or convalescent COVID-19. Both conserved end residues are trimmed from each CDR3. Each record gives: V gene, J gene, CDR3 protein.

V: TRBV28
J: TRBJ2-7
CDR3: ASSLLGQGDEQY

V: TRBV11-2
J: TRBJ2-7
CDR3: ASSLQSGSYEQY

V: TRBV27
J: TRBJ1-3
CDR3: ASSLQRGNTIY

V: TRBV19
J: TRBJ1-6
CDR3: ASTTQGVGNSPLH

V: TRBV11-3
J: TRBJ2-3
CDR3: ASSFGQGSTDTQY

V: TRBV15
J: TRBJ2-6
CDR3: ATTGQGTGGANVLT

V: TRBV6-7
J: TRBJ2-7
CDR3: ASSPAGRASYEQY

V: TRBV19
J: TRBJ1-4
CDR3: ASSRGVSGEKLF

V: TRBV6-1
J: TRBJ1-2
CDR3: ASSAPGQGANYGYT

V: TRBV23-1
J: TRBJ2-7
CDR3: ASSQRTSGNEQY

V: TRBV4-1
J: TRBJ2-3
CDR3: ASSQGGGTDTQY

V: TRBV7-2
J: TRBJ2-1
CDR3: ASSEPGLGRNEQF

V: TRBV19
J: TRBJ2-1
CDR3: ASSVQAGGSYNEQF

V: TRBV24-1
J: TRBJ2-5
CDR3: ATSDRNAGGRSSYRETQY

V: TRBV9
J: TRBJ1-2
CDR3: ASSPATGTYGYT

V: TRBV7-9
J: TRBJ2-7
CDR3: ASSPIQGFGEQY

V: TRBV4-3
J: TRBJ2-1
CDR3: ASSQRRTTYNEQF

V: TRBV7-6
J: TRBJ2-2
CDR3: ASSSTTVDRGVSGELF

V: TRBV4-1
J: TRBJ2-3
CDR3: ASSPGLAGVGTDTQY

V: TRBV7-9
J: TRBJ2-7
CDR3: ASSLGTGLEY

V: TRBV5-1
J: TRBJ2-6
CDR3: ASSFRTTLSSGANVLT

V: TRBV7-3
J: TRBJ1-5
CDR3: ASSLAHNQPQH

V: TRBV24-1
J: TRBJ2-3
CDR3: ATSQRTSGRWRTDTQY

V: TRBV28
J: TRBJ2-2
CDR3: ASIAGTGGPGELF

V: TRBV11-3
J: TRBJ2-5
CDR3: ASRISGEHTGETQY

V: TRBV27
J: TRBJ1-2
CDR3: ASSLRAGVNYGYT

V: TRBV20-1
J: TRBJ2-2
CDR3: SASSLAGVPGELF

V: TRBV18
J: TRBJ2-7
CDR3: ASSPTGNAAHEQY

V: TRBV30
J: TRBJ2-2
CDR3: AWSGDRGGTGELF

V: TRBV7-9
J: TRBJ2-5
CDR3: ASSLTRDKETQY

V: TRBV7-9
J: TRBJ2-3
CDR3: ASSLDGVGTDTQY

V: TRBV27
J: TRBJ2-2
CDR3: ASSPSTGPTGELF

V: TRBV9
J: TRBJ1-2
CDR3: ASSVGAVRDYGYT

V: TRBV29-1
J: TRBJ2-2
CDR3: SVSTSGSAGELF

V: TRBV6-4
J: TRBJ2-7
CDR3: ASSERSGDEQY

V: TRBV2
J: TRBJ1-2
CDR3: ASNLAGSYT

V: TRBV4-3
J: TRBJ1-4
CDR3: ASSQVPPRRGGGEKLF

V: TRBV25-1
J: TRBJ2-2
CDR3: ASSGSLGLAGGLLF

V: TRBV29-1
J: TRBJ1-4
CDR3: SVGTGRGEKLF

V: TRBV28
J: TRBJ2-4
CDR3: ASSLQYAGRDIQY

V: TRBV11-1
J: TRBJ1-3
CDR3: ASSLGGAGNTIY

V: TRBV5-1
J: TRBJ2-7
CDR3: ASSAGGLAVYEQY

V: TRBV30
J: TRBJ1-6
CDR3: AWSRSTPAYNSPLH

V: TRBV6-5
J: TRBJ2-7
CDR3: ASSTGQGISYEQY

V: TRBV7-2
J: TRBJ1-1
CDR3: ASSFSTGDTEAF

V: TRBV9
J: TRBJ2-3
CDR3: ASSVEGGTDTQY

V: TRBV11-2
J: TRBJ1-6
CDR3: ASSLVDRDNSPLH

V: TRBV6-5
J: TRBJ1-1
CDR3: ASSTGTGLNTEAF

V: TRBV10-3
J: TRBJ1-5
CDR3: AISESTQGNQPQH

V: TRBV4-3
J: TRBJ2-7
CDR3: ASSQDAIRDYEQY

V: TRBV6-5
J: TRBJ2-1
CDR3: ASSRREQDYEQF

V: TRBV28
J: TRBJ2-7
CDR3: ASSLERETYEQY

V: TRBV15
J: TRBJ2-2
CDR3: ATSRDRGTGELF

V: TRBV9
J: TRBJ2-3
CDR3: ASSRDRGPPDTQY

V: TRBV28
J: TRBJ1-2
CDR3: ASSLLWGYYT